Each of the 24 T cell receptor beta chains below was sequenced from the same sample in a study of cytomegalovirus exposure and HLA in healthy donors. The PCR ran on 60 Vbeta and 13 Jbeta primers. Data came from immunoSEQ multiplex PCR; TCRdb stores just in-frame clones and leaves some out. The sample lists about 150,000 clones; approximately 78% were seen once. Sequenced input: PBMCs. Receptors originate from a woman aged 45-65 years in good health and CMV-seropositive.

This chain links TRBV9 with TRBJ2-3; 13 bases map to TRBD2. The CDR3 has 18 amino acids. Germline CDR1 SGDLS, CDR2 YYNGEE. V gave up 3 bases and J gave up 3 bases; unmatched junction bases: 10. Here the CDR3 reads CASSARELGLAGTDTQYF. The CDR3 DNA is TGTGCCAGCAGCGCCAGAGAGCTGGGACTAGCGGGGACAGATACGCAGTATTTT.

This chain uses TRBV14 with TRBJ2-5, with 10 bases that match TRBD2. Germline CDR1 SGHDN, CDR2 FVKESK. The junction had 6 bases not matched to a gene; V was cut back by 4 bases and J by 7 bases. This CDR3 region has 14 residues. CDR3 coding DNA: TGTGCCAGCAGCCTAGCGGGGGGCGCCGGGACCCAGTACTTC. Its translation is CASSLAGGAGTQYF.

The sample holds a few counts of this clone. The chain recombines TRBV6-5 with TRBJ2-1; a possible D gene is TRBD2 (5 bases). Germline V CDR1 and CDR2: MNHEY, SVGAGI. Trimming pared 6 bases from V and 12 bases from J, leaving 12 bases between. This CDR3 spans 11 amino acids. The CDR3 bases are TGTGCCAGCAGCCCGGGGATAAGGCAGTTCTTC. This sequence encodes CASSPGIRQFF.

V usage is TRBV27 and J usage is TRBJ1-4; D is possibly TRBD1 (6 bases). Trimming cost V 3 bases and J 5 bases, with 10 bases left between them. CDR3 length: 14 residues. CDR1 and CDR2 (germline): MNHEY, SMNVEV (reference sequence). In DNA, the CDR3 is TGTGCCAGCAGTTTGAGGACAGAGAATGAAAAACTGTTTTTT. Its protein product is CASSLRTENEKLFF. The full variable domain, its missing parts supplied by reference TRBV27 and TRBJ1-4, is EAQVTQNPRYLITVTGKKLTVTCSQNMNHEYMSWYRQDPGLGLRQIYYSMNVEVTDKGDVPEGYKVSRKEKRNFPLILESPSPNQTSLYFCASSLRTENEKLFFGSGTQLSVL.

The rearrangement uses TRBV4-1 and TRBJ1-6; D not resolved. This CDR3 is built from 15 residues. Germline V gene data show CDR1 as MGHRA and CDR2 as YSYEKL. The germline V and J ends were trimmed by 5 bases and 6 bases, with 14 bases remaining between them. The CDR3 bases are TGCGCCAGCAGCTCAAGCACGAAAAGTAATTCACCCCTCCACTTT. Its protein is CASSSSTKSNSPLHF.

The rearrangement joins TRBV5-1 to TRBJ2-1, with 10 bases fitting TRBD2. CDR1 is SGHRS, CDR2 YFSETQ, per germline. The V and J ends lost 4 bases and 5 bases, in that order; junction bases with no gene match: 3. The CDR3 runs 14 residues. CDR3 amino acids: CASSPGLAHNEQFF. CDR3 nucleotide sequence: TGCGCCAGCAGCCCGGGACTAGCGCACAATGAGCAGTTCTTC.

The gene calls are TRBV27 and TRBJ2-7, with a possible D match to TRBD2 (7 bases). Trimming stripped 6 bases from V and 5 bases from J, with 23 bases between. Per germline, CDR1 MNHEY and CDR2 SMNVEV (reference sequence). The length of the CDR3 is 16 residues. In DNA, the CDR3 is TGTGCCAGCAGGACTCGGGGCGGGGGCGGACTGGACGAGCAGTACTTC. This gives the protein CASRTRGGGGLDEQYF.

As regards this clone: Relative to the germline gene, one junction end is altered; a read error may explain this. The chain joins TRBV5-1 to TRBJ2-7; maybe TRBD2 (5 bases). The CDR3 contains 13 residues. Per germline, CDR1 SGHRS and CDR2 YFSETQ. The CDR3 loop reads CASSLVDSYEQYF. The CDR3, as DNA: TGCGCCAGCAGCTTGGTGGACTCCTACGAACAGTACTTC.

The chain couples TRBV5-4 to TRBJ2-7, with 7 positions matching TRBD1. The germline CDR1 and CDR2 sequences are SGHNT and YYREEE (reference sequence). Losses at the gene ends were 1 base for V and 7 bases for J; bases not matched to a gene: 11. This CDR3 comprises 15 residues. The CDR3 DNA reads as TGTGCCAGCAGCTTGCCACGACAGGGCTTGGGAGAGCAGTACTTC. Protein sequence: CASSLPRQGLGEQYF.

The chain joins TRBV6-5 to TRBJ2-7, with D perhaps matching TRBD1 (6 bases). This CDR3 comprises 14 residues. The ends were cut back, 6 bases at V and 3 bases at J, with 15 bases in the middle. Germline lookup yields CDR1 MNHEY and CDR2 SVGAGI. DNA for the CDR3: TGTGCCAGCAGCGAACAGGGAGATGGCTACGAGCAGTACTTC. It encodes CASSEQGDGYEQYF.

With regard to this clone: This sample includes further DNA sequences coding for the same CDR3. The V and J genes are TRBV5-1 and TRBJ2-5; the D is unclear. Trimming removed 0 bases from V and 1 base from J, with 4 bases in between. There are 13 residues in the CDR3. Germline V gene data show CDR1 as SGHRS and CDR2 as YFSETQ. The CDR3 region is CASSLGAQETQYF. The CDR3 region has the DNA TGCGCCAGCAGCTTGGGGGCCCAAGAGACCCAGTACTTC.

A few counts support this clone. The chain is built from TRBV6-6 and TRBJ1-1; 7 bases map to TRBD1. From germline, CDR1 is MNHNY and CDR2 SVGAGI (reference sequence). V shed 8 bases and J 2 bases; nucleotides not matched to a gene: 8. CDR3 length: 14 residues. The CDR3 sequence is CASCGRQGNTEAFF. The CDR3 DNA is TGTGCCAGCTGTGGGCGACAGGGAAACACTGAAGCTTTCTTT.

The chain uses TRBV29-1 and TRBJ2-1; 10 nucleotides match TRBD2. V lost 7 bases, J lost 5 bases, and 5 bases stayed unmatched. CDR1 is SQVTM, CDR2 ANQGSEA, per germline. This CDR3 comprises 13 residues. CDR3 in DNA: TGCAGCGGATGGACTAGCGGAAACAATGAGCAGTTCTTC. It translates to CSGWTSGNNEQFF.

This rearrangement joins TRBV7-9 to TRBJ1-6; unclear D gene. Germline V gene data show CDR1 as SEHNR and CDR2 as FQNEAQ (reference sequence). The V and J ends lost 3 bases and 6 bases respectively, with 9 bases between them. This CDR3 contains 14 residues. The CDR3 DNA reads as TGTGCCAGCAGCTTGGAAGGAGTTAATTCACCCCTCCACTTT. It yields the protein CASSLEGVNSPLHF.

This clone came up a few times. V gene TRBV27 combines with J gene TRBJ2-1; tentatively, D is TRBD2 (7 bases). The V gene lost 8 bases and the J gene lost 0 bases, with 11 bases spanning the gap. The CDR3 length is 14 residues. The V gene's germline CDR1 is MNHEY and CDR2 SMNVEV (reference sequence). The CDR3 nucleotides are TGTGCCAGCTCGGGGGGCAGCTCCTACAATGAGCAGTTCTTC. This gives the protein CASSGGSSYNEQFF.

The chain combines TRBV6-1 with TRBJ1-2, with TRBD1 identical over 12 bases. CDR3 size: 15 residues. Per germline, CDR1 MNHNS and CDR2 SASEGT. The V gene end was trimmed by 5 bases and the J gene end by 7 bases; junction bases not matched to a gene: 8. CDR3 residues: CASSTQGQGARGYTF. CDR3 nucleotide sequence: TGTGCCAGCAGTACCCAGGGACAGGGGGCGCGTGGCTACACCTTC.

V is TRBV27 and J is TRBJ2-7, with a weak D call TRBD1 (7 bases). The DNA end favors TRBJ2-5, so the J call may be wrong. The CDR3 runs 15 residues. Germline V gives CDR1 MNHEY, CDR2 SMNVEV (reference sequence). The CDR3, as DNA: TGTGCCAGCCGACGGGGCGGGACAGCTCAAGAGACCCAGTACTTC. Translating it yields CASRRGGTAQETQYF.

The chain is built from TRBV28 and TRBJ1-1; tentatively, D is TRBD1 (6 bases). Deletions cut 5 bases from V and 5 bases from J, with 12 bases between. Per the germline V gene, CDR1 is MDHEN and CDR2 is SYDVKM. This CDR3 is built from 13 residues. CDR3 residues: CASSRGGRTEAFF. CDR3 DNA: TGTGCCAGCAGTCGCGGGGGCAGAACTGAAGCTTTCTTT.

The V gene is TRBV29-1, the J gene TRBJ2-3; D gene unclear. The V and J ends lost 0 bases and 0 bases respectively, with 13 bases between them. This CDR3 comprises 16 residues. Germline V gene data show CDR1 as SQVTM and CDR2 as ANQGSEA. The CDR3 coding sequence is TGCAGCGTTGAAGATCCCAGGTCCGCTAGCACAGATACGCAGTATTTT. This codes for CSVEDPRSASTDTQYF.

The chain couples TRBV2 to TRBJ1-1; D unresolved. V was pared by 5 bases and J by 4 bases, with 11 bases between. The CDR3 loop spans 13 amino acids. Germline V lookup: CDR1 SNHLY, CDR2 FYNNEI. The CDR3 region is CASSQSRGTEAFF. For the CDR3, the DNA is TGTGCCAGCAGTCAGTCACGGGGCACTGAAGCTTTCTTT.

Remarks on this clone: Sequence at one end of the junction differs from germline and may be a read error. The chain is built from TRBV7-9 and TRBJ1-2; D not certain. The CDR3 length is 13 residues. The germline V gene has CDR1 SEHNR and CDR2 FQNEAQ (reference sequence). In DNA form, the CDR3 reads TGTTCCAGCAGCTTAGCCCAGAACTATGGCTACACCTTC. This gives the protein CSSSLAQNYGYTF.

This clone showed up just a few times. The V gene is TRBV7-2, the J gene TRBJ2-7; a possible D gene is TRBD2 (5 bases). V lost 3 bases, J lost 4 bases, and 10 bases lay in between. Germline assignment: CDR1 SGHTA and CDR2 FQGNSA. This CDR3 is 13 amino acids long. In DNA, the CDR3 is TGTGCCAGCAGCTTCGACGAGGGTTACGAGCAGTACTTC. This translates into CASSFDEGYEQYF.

The rearrangement joins TRBV5-4 to TRBJ2-3; D ambiguous. CDR3 length: 15 residues. Trimming shortened V by 4 bases and J by 0 bases, and 12 bases separated the two germline ends. CDR1 and CDR2 from the germline V gene are SGHNT and YYREEE (reference sequence). The CDR3 spells CASSLAEFSTDTQYF. CDR3 DNA sequence: TGTGCCAGCAGCCTCGCGGAGTTTAGCACAGATACGCAGTATTTT.

The chain links TRBV29-1 to TRBJ2-1, with TRBD1 as a possible D gene (6 bases). The CDR3 length is 14 residues. V was trimmed by 7 bases and J by 6 bases, leaving 19 bases between them. CDR1 is SQVTM and CDR2 is ANQGSEA in the germline V gene. The CDR3 sequence: CSAHIKGDPNEQFF. CDR3 nucleotide sequence: TGCAGCGCGCACATCAAGGGGGATCCCAATGAGCAGTTCTTC.